The 21 T cell receptor beta chains given below trace back to one sample, sequenced in a study of OX40 agonist ivuxolimab in advanced cancers. The assay was immunoSEQ multiplex PCR, and TCRdb's table has in-frame clones only and misses some. The table lists about 75,000 clones, more than 80% of them singletons. Source: CD4+ or CD8+ T cells sorted from blood, taken in a trial of the OX40 agonist ivuxolimab. Receptors were obtained from an adult with an advanced solid tumor such as melanoma, head and neck, liver or kidney cancer.

This chain joins TRBV11-1 and TRBJ2-7; no clear D. The germline CDR1 and CDR2 sequences are SGHAT and FQDESV (reference sequence). This CDR3 has 14 amino acids. Trimming left V 0 bases short and J 6 bases short, with 12 bases between. CDR3 in DNA: TGTGCCAGCAGCTTAGCCACCCTCGGAGCCGAGCAGTACTTC. Its protein is CASSLATLGAEQYF. The variable domain in full, completed from reference TRBV11-1 and TRBJ2-7, reads EAEVAQSPRYKITEKSQAVAFWCDPISGHATLYWYRQILGQGPELLVQFQDESVVDDSQLPKDRFSAERLKGVDSTLKIQPAELGDSAMYLCASSLATLGAEQYFGPGTRLTVT.

The rearrangement links TRBV5-4 to TRBJ2-5; TRBD2 agrees at 8 bases. After removal of 3 bases from V and 3 bases from J, the junction contained 7 bases not matched to a gene. Germline V gene data show CDR1 as SGHNT and CDR2 as YYREEE (reference sequence). The CDR3 extends over 15 amino acids. CDR3 DNA: TGTGCCAGCAGCTCAGAACTAGCGGCTAAAGAGACCCAGTACTTC. It specifies CASSSELAAKETQYF.

The chain recombines TRBV5-5 with TRBJ1-5, with 11 bases fitting TRBD1. Losses at the gene ends were 4 bases for V and 4 bases for J; bases not matched to a gene: 7. The CDR3 loop spans 16 amino acids. Germline lookup yields CDR1 SGHKS and CDR2 YYEKEE (reference sequence). Here the CDR3 reads CASSDGTGGSNQPQHF. The CDR3 nucleotides read TGTGCCAGCAGCGATGGGACAGGGGGGAGTAATCAGCCCCAGCATTTT.

This chain connects TRBV7-8 to TRBJ2-7; 8 bases are shared with TRBD2. Germline assignment: CDR1 SGHVS and CDR2 FQNEAQ. The CDR3 has 16 amino acids. Germline trimming cut 5 bases from V and 0 bases from J; bases unmatched to any gene: 9. CDR3 sequence: CASSPRTSSFSYEQYF. The DNA of the CDR3 is TGTGCCAGCAGCCCCCGGACTAGCTCGTTCTCCTACGAGCAGTACTTC.

The chain recombines TRBV7-2 with TRBJ2-6; D gene ambiguous. The CDR3 covers 16 residues. V was clipped by 1 base and J by 2 bases, with 9 bases between them. Germline V gene lookup returns CDR1 SGHTA and CDR2 FQGNSA. CDR3 in amino acids: CASSLGTGTGANVLTF. The CDR3 coding sequence is TGTGCCAGCAGCTTAGGAACTGGGACTGGGGCCAACGTCCTGACTTTC. Drawing the rest from reference TRBV7-2 and TRBJ2-6, the complete variable domain is GAGVSQSPSNKVTEKGKDVELRCDPISGHTALYWYRQSLGQGLEFLIYFQGNSAPDKSGLPSDRFSAERTGGSVSTLTIQRTQQEDSAVYLCASSLGTGTGANVLTFGAGSRLTVL.

A single count supports this clone. The gene calls are TRBV27 and TRBJ2-2; D ambiguous. V dropped 3 bases and J dropped 6 bases, with 8 bases sitting between them. The CDR3 has 13 amino acids. The germline gives CDR1 MNHEY, CDR2 SMNVEV (reference sequence). CDR3 loop: CASSLGQAGELFF. The CDR3 nucleotides read TGTGCCAGCAGTTTGGGCCAGGCCGGGGAGCTGTTTTTT.

The rearrangement uses TRBV19 and TRBJ1-1; a weak D match, TRBD1 (5 bases). Germline V gene lookup returns CDR1 LNHDA and CDR2 SQIVND (reference sequence). The CDR3 sequence is 11 residues long. V gave up 5 bases and J gave up 6 bases, with 7 bases separating them. The CDR3 region is CASSETAEAFF. CDR3 in DNA: TGTGCCAGTAGTGAGACAGCTGAAGCTTTCTTT.

The chain couples TRBV19 to TRBJ1-5; D ambiguous. There are 14 residues in the CDR3. From germline, CDR1 is LNHDA and CDR2 SQIVND (reference sequence). V lost 2 bases to trimming and J lost 3 bases, with 8 bases between them. The CDR3 is CASSIMVANQPQHF. The CDR3 bases are TGTGCCAGTAGTATAATGGTGGCCAATCAGCCCCAGCATTTT.

CDR3 sequence reads: CASRREGDKEAFF. CDR3 sequence (DNA): TGTGCCAGCAGGAGGGAAGGGGACAAAGAAGCTTTCTTT. The V gene is TRBV2, the J gene TRBJ1-1; weak D call: TRBD1 (6 bases). V was cut by 6 bases and J by 8 bases, with 16 bases left in between. In germline, CDR1 is SNHLY, CDR2 FYNNEI. The CDR3 is 13 residues long.

The chain links TRBV6-5 to TRBJ1-2; a possible D gene is TRBD1 (5 bases). The CDR3 is made up of 15 amino acids. V was pared by 3 bases and J by 3 bases, with 14 bases between. Germline values: CDR1 MNHEY, CDR2 SVGAGI. The CDR3 here is CASSYGQGMDYGYTF. DNA of the CDR3: TGTGCCAGCAGTTATGGTCAGGGTATGGACTATGGCTACACCTTC.

The chain carries TRBV7-9 and TRBJ2-7, with D perhaps TRBD1 (6 bases). This CDR3 is built from 15 residues. V was trimmed by 4 bases and J by 3 bases, leaving 16 bases between them. Germline CDR1 and CDR2: SEHNR and FQNEAQ (reference sequence). In nucleotides, the CDR3 is TGTGCCAGCAGCTCCCGACAGGTATCTTTCTACGAGCAGTACTTC. Amino acid sequence: CASSSRQVSFYEQYF.

This chain links TRBV2 with TRBJ1-3; D unclear. Trimming took off 0 bases at V and 3 bases at J, with 12 bases between the two ends. Germline CDR1 and CDR2: SNHLY and FYNNEI. CDR3 length: 16 residues. CDR3 in amino acids: CASSEALRGFGNTIYF. As DNA, the CDR3 is TGTGCCAGCAGTGAAGCGCTTCGGGGTTTTGGAAACACCATATATTTT.

The chain employs TRBV6-6 and TRBJ1-2, with TRBD1 matching over 8 bases. CDR1 and CDR2 from the germline V gene are MNHNY and SVGAGI (reference sequence). There are 15 residues in the CDR3. V lost 7 bases and J lost 4; bases outside the gene matches: 11. CDR3 region: CASTPGDRGSYGYTF. The CDR3 DNA is TGTGCCAGCACCCCGGGCGACAGGGGTTCCTATGGCTACACCTTC.

This clone was observed once. The CDR3 DNA reads as TGTGCCAGCAGCTTAGGTGACGGGCAGGGAGCTCTGGATGGCTACACCTTC. Translating gives CASSLGDGQGALDGYTF. This chain uses TRBV7-9 with TRBJ1-2; perhaps TRBD1 as D (5 bases). The ends were cut back, 1 base at V and 6 bases at J, with 21 bases in the middle. Germline assignment: CDR1 SEHNR and CDR2 FQNEAQ (reference sequence). This CDR3 region has 17 residues.

V is TRBV5-4 and J is TRBJ1-2; D unclear. The CDR3 runs to 13 residues. V lost 3 bases to trimming and J lost 0 bases, with 6 bases between them. Germline assignment: CDR1 SGHNT and CDR2 YYREEE (reference sequence). The CDR3 sequence is CASSSRSNYGYTF. The CDR3 DNA follows: TGTGCCAGCAGCTCGAGGTCTAACTATGGCTACACCTTC.

This clone was seen more than once but under ten times. J is TRBJ2-7 and V is TRBV27; 7 nucleotides match TRBD1. The CDR3 runs to 15 residues. Trimming took 6 bases from V and 6 from J; bases not matched to a gene: 14. CDR1 MNHEY and CDR2 SMNVEV come from the germline V gene (reference sequence). In nucleotides, the CDR3 is TGTGCCAGCAGCACCCAGCCGGGACAGAGGGGCGAGCAGTACTTC. It is translated as CASSTQPGQRGEQYF.

The V call is TRBV29-1, the J call TRBJ2-7; D is perhaps TRBD1 (5 bases). With 6 bases removed from V and 6 bases from J, the gap between germline ends came to 21 bases. Germline loops: CDR1 SQVTM, CDR2 ANQGSEA. CDR3 length equals 14 residues. CDR3 loop: CSVRRSQAESEQYF. In DNA form, the CDR3 reads TGCAGCGTAAGAAGGTCACAGGCCGAGAGCGAGCAGTACTTC.

This chain uses TRBV15 with TRBJ2-5, with TRBD2 matching 9 bases. Germline V lookup: CDR1 LNHNV, CDR2 YYDKDF (reference sequence). The CDR3 extends over 14 amino acids. The J segment lost 5 bases and the V segment lost 5 bases, leaving 6 bases of the junction unmatched. The CDR3 reads CATSGGLAIETQYF. The CDR3 DNA follows: TGTGCCACCAGCGGAGGACTAGCGATCGAGACCCAGTACTTC.

The rearrangement uses TRBV19 and TRBJ2-5, with D unclear. The CDR3 sequence is 12 residues long. In germline, CDR1 is LNHDA, CDR2 SQIVND (reference sequence). V lost 5 bases and J 2 bases, leaving 6 bases between the germline ends. The CDR3 reads CASSAQQETQYF. CDR3 DNA sequence: TGTGCCAGTAGTGCCCAACAAGAGACCCAGTACTTC. The whole variable domain, remainder taken from reference TRBV19 and TRBJ2-5, is DGGITQSPKYLFRKEGQNVTLSCEQNLNHDAMYWYRQDPGQGLRLIYYSQIVNDFQKGDIAEGYSVSREKKESFPLTVTSAQKNPTAFYLCASSAQQETQYFGPGTRLLVL.

The chain recombines TRBV6-5 with TRBJ1-1; 12 positions match TRBD1. With 6 bases clipped from V and 4 bases from J, the junction kept 9 bases outside the gene matches. The V gene's germline CDR1 is MNHEY and CDR2 SVGAGI. The CDR3 is 16 residues long. The CDR3: CASRYVGQGASTEAFF. CDR3 sequence (DNA): TGTGCCAGCAGATACGTGGGACAGGGGGCCTCCACTGAAGCTTTCTTT.

CDR3 sequence: CASSGEFANYGYTF. CDR3 bases: TGTGCCAGCAGTGGGGAGTTCGCTAACTATGGCTACACCTTC. The genes are TRBV2 and TRBJ1-2; no firm D call. V lost 4 bases, J lost 0 bases, and 9 bases lay in between. This CDR3 comprises 14 residues. Looked up from germline, CDR1 is SNHLY and CDR2 is FYNNEI. Full variable domain (rest looked up from reference TRBV2 and TRBJ1-2): EPEVTQTPSHQVTQMGQEVILRCVPISNHLYFYWYRQILGQKVEFLVSFYNNEISEKSEIFDDQFSVERPDGSNFTLKIRSTKLEDSAMYFCASSGEFANYGYTFGSGTRLTVV.